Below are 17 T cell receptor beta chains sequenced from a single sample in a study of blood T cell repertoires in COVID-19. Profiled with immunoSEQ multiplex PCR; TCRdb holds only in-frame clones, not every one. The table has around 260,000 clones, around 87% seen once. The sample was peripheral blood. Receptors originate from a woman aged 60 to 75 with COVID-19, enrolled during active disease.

The CDR3 coding sequence is TGTGCCTGGAGTGTACCGGCGGGAGTAACGGATACGCAGTATTTT. Its translation: CAWSVPAGVTDTQYF. The rearrangement links TRBV30 to TRBJ2-3, with 7 bases fitting TRBD2. There are 15 residues in the CDR3. CDR1 and CDR2 from the germline V gene are GTSNPN and SVGIG (reference sequence). V lost 0 bases, J lost 6 bases, and 9 bases stayed unmatched.

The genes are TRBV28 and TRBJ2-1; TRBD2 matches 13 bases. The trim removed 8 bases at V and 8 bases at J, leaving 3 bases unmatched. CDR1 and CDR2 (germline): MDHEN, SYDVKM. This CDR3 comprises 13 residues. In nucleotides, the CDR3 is TGTGCCAGCCGGACTAGCGGGAGACATGAGCAGTTCTTC. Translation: CASRTSGRHEQFF.

CDR3 DNA sequence: TGTGCCAGCAGTCGACTACCGGACTACACCGGGGAGCTGTTTTTT. Its translation: CASSRLPDYTGELFF. The chain combines TRBV28 with TRBJ2-2, with D tentatively TRBD2 (5 bases). The CDR3 is 15 residues long. The V gene's germline CDR1 is MDHEN and CDR2 SYDVKM. Trimming cost V 5 bases and J 3 bases, with 13 bases left between them.

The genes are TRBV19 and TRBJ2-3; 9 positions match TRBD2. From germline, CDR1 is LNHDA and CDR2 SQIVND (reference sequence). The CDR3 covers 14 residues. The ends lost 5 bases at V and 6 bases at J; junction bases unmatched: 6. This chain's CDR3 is CASSYSGSRDTQYF. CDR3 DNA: TGTGCCAGTAGTTATAGCGGGAGTCGGGATACGCAGTATTTT.

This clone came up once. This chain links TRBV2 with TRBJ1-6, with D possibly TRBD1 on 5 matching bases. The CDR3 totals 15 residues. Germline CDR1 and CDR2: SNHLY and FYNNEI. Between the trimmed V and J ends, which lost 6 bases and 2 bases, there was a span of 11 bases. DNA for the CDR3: TGTGCCAGCAGGGCGACAGAGACCTATAATTCACCCCTCCACTTT. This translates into CASRATETYNSPLHF.

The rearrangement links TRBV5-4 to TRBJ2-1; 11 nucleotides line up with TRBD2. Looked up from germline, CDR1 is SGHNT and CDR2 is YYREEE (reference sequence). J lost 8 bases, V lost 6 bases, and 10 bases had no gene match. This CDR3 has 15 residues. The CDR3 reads CASTDSGRAVDEQFF. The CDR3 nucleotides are TGTGCCAGCACCGATAGCGGGAGGGCCGTGGATGAGCAGTTCTTC.

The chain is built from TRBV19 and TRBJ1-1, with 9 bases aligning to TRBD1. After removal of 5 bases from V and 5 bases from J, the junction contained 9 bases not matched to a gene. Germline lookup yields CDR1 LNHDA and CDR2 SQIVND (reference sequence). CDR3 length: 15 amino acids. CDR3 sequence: CASSPTGGVGTEAFF. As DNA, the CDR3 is TGTGCCAGTAGTCCGACAGGGGGAGTCGGTACTGAAGCTTTCTTT.

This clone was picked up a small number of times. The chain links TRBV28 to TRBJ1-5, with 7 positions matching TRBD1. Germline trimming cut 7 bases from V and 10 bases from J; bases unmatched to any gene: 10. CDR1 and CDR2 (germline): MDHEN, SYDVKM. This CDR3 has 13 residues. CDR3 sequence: CASTPPNRGPQHF. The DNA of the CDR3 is TGTGCCAGCACCCCTCCAAACAGGGGCCCCCAGCATTTT.

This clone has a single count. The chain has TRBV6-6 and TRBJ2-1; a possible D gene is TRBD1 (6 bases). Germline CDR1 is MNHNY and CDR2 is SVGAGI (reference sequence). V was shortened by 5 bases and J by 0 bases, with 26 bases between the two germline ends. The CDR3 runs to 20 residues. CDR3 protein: CASSRRPGQGSRGSYNEQFF. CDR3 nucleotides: TGTGCCAGCAGTCGCCGCCCGGGGCAGGGGTCTAGGGGCTCCTACAATGAGCAGTTCTTC.

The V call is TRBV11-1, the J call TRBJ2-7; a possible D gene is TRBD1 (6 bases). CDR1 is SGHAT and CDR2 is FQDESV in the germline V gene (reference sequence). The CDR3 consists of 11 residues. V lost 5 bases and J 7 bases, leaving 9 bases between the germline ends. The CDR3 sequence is CASSLTGEQYF. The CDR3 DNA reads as TGTGCCAGCAGCCTAACAGGGGAGCAGTACTTC.

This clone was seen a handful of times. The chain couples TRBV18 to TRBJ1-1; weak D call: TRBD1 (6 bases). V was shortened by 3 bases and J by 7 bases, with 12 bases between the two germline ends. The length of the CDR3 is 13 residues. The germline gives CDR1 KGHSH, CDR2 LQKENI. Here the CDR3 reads CASSPRTDGEAFF. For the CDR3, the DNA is TGTGCCAGCTCACCCCGGACAGATGGTGAAGCTTTCTTT.

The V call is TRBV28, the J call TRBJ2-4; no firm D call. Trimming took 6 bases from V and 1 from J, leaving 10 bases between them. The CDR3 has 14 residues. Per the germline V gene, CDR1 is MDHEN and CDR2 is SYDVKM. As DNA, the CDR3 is TGTGCCAGCAGCTATTCCCGCGCCAAAAACATTCAGTACTTC. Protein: CASSYSRAKNIQYF.

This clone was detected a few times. CDR3: CASSLDINRAPYNSPLHF. CDR3 nucleotides: TGTGCCAGCAGTTTAGACATTAACAGGGCCCCCTATAATTCACCCCTCCACTTT. The rearrangement joins TRBV28 to TRBJ1-6; possible D gene TRBD1, 6 bases. The CDR3 spans 18 residues. V lost 2 bases to trimming and J lost 2 bases, with 16 bases between them. Per the germline V gene, CDR1 is MDHEN and CDR2 is SYDVKM.

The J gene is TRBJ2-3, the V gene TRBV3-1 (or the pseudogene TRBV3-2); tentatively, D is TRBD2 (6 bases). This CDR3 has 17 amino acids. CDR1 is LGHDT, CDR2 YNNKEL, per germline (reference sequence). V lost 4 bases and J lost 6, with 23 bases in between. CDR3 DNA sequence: TGTGCCAGCAGCCCCTCAGAGGTAGCGGCCCTTGGTGATACGCAGTATTTT. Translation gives CASSPSEVAALGDTQYF.

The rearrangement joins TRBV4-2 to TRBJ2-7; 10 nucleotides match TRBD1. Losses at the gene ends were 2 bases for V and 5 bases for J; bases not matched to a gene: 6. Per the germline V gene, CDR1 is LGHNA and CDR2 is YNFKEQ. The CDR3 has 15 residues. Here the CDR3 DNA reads TGTGCCAGCAGCCAAACCGGGACAGGGGTCAACGAGCAGTACTTC. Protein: CASSQTGTGVNEQYF.

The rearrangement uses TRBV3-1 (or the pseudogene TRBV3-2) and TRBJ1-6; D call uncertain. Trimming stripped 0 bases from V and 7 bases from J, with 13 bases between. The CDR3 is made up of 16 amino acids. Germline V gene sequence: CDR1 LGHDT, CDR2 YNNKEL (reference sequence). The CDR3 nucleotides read TGTGCCAGCAGCCAAGATCTCCCGGGGTACAATTCACCCCTCCACTTT. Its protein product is CASSQDLPGYNSPLHF.

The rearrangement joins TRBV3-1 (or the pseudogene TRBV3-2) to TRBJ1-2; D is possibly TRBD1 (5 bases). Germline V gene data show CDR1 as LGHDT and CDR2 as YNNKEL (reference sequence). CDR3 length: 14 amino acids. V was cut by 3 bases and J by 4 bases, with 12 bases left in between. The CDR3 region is CASSHYQGIYGYTF. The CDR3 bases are TGTGCCAGCAGCCATTATCAGGGAATCTATGGCTACACCTTC.